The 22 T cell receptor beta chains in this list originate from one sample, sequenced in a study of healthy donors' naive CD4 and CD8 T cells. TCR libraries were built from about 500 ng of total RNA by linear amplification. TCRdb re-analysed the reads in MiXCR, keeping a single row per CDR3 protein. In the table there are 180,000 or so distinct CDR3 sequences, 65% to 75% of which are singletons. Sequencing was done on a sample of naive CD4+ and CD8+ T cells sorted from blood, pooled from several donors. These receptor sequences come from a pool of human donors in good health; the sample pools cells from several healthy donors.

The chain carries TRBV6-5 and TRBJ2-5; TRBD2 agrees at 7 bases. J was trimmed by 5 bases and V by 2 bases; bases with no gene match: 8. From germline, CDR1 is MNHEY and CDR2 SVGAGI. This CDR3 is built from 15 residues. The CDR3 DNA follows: TGTGCCAGCAGTTACGGGGCTAGCGGTTTTGAGACCCAGTACTTC. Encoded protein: CASSYGASGFETQYF.

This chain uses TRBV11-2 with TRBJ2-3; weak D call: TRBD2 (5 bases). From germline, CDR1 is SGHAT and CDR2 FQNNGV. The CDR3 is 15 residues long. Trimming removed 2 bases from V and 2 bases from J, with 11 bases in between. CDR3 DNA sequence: TGTGCCAGCAGCTTACCCGCGGGTTACACAGATACGCAGTATTTT. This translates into CASSLPAGYTDTQYF.

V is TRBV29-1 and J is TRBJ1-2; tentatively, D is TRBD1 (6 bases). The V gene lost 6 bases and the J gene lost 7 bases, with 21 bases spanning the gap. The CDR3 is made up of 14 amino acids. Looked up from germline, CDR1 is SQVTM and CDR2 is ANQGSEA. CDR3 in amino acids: CSVADRPGQGGYTF. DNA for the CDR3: TGCAGCGTCGCTGACAGGCCAGGCCAGGGTGGCTACACCTTC.

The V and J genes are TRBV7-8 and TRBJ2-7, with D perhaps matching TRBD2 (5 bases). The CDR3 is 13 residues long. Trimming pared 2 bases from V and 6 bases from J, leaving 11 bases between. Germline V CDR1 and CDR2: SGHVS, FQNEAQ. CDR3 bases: TGTGCCAGCAGCTTAAATCTAGCTTCCGAGCAGTACTTC. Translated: CASSLNLASEQYF.

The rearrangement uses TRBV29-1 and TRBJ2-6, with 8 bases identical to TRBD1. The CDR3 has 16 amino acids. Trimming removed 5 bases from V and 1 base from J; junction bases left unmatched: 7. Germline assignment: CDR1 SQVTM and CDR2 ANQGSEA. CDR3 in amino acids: CSVFGQGKSGANVLTF. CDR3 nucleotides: TGCAGCGTTTTCGGACAGGGAAAATCTGGGGCCAACGTCCTGACTTTC.

The CDR3: CSVTGLAYQETQYF. In DNA form, the CDR3 reads TGCAGCGTGACGGGACTAGCTTACCAAGAGACCCAGTACTTC. This chain uses TRBV29-1 with TRBJ2-5; 9 positions agree with TRBD2. The CDR3 runs to 14 residues. With 6 bases clipped from V and 0 bases from J, the junction kept 5 bases outside the gene matches. CDR1 is SQVTM, CDR2 ANQGSEA, per germline.

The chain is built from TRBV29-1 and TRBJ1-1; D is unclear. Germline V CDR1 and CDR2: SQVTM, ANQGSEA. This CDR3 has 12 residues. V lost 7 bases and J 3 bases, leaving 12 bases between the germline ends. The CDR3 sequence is CSAGVRDTEAFF. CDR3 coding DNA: TGCAGCGCCGGGGTAAGGGACACTGAAGCTTTCTTT.

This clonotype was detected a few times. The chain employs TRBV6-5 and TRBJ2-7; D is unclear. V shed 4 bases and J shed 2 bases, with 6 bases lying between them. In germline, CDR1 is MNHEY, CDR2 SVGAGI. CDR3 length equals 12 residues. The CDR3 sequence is CASSLDPYEQYF. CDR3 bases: TGTGCCAGCAGTTTAGACCCCTACGAGCAGTACTTC.

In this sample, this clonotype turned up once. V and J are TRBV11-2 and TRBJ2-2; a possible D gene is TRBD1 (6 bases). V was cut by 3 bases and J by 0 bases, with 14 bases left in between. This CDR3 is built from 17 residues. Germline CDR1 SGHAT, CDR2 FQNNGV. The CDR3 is CASSLPRQATNTGELFF. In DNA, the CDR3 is TGTGCCAGCAGCTTGCCGAGACAGGCGACGAACACCGGGGAGCTGTTTTTT.

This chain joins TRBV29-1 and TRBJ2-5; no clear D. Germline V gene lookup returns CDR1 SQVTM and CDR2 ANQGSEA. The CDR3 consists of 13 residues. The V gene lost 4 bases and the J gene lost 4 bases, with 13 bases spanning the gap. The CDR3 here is CSVGVGIGETQYF. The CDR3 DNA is TGCAGCGTTGGGGTTGGGATCGGAGAGACCCAGTACTTC.

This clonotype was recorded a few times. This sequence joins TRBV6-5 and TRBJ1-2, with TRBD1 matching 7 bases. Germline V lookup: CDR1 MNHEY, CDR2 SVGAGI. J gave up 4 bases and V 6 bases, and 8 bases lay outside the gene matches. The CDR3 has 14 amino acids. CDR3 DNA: TGTGCCAGCAGATCCGACAGGGCCCTCTATGGCTACACCTTC. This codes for CASRSDRALYGYTF.

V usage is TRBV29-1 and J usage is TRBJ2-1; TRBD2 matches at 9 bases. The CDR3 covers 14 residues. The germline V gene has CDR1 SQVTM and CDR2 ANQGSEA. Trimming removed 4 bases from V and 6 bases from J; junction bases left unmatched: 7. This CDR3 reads CSVGGRAEGNEQFF. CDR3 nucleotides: TGCAGCGTTGGCGGGAGGGCCGAGGGCAATGAGCAGTTCTTC.

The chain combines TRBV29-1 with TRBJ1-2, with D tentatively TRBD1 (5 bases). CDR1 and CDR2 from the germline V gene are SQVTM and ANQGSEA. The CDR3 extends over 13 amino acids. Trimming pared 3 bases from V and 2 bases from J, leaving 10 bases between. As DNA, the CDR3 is TGCAGCGTTGAGGGGGTTCTAAACTATGGCTACACCTTC. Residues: CSVEGVLNYGYTF.

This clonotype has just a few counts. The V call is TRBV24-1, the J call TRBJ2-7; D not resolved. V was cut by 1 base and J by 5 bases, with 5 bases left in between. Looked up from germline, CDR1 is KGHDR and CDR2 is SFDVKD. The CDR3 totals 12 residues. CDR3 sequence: CATSDFGNEQYF. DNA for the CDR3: TGTGCCACCAGTGATTTTGGGAACGAGCAGTACTTC.

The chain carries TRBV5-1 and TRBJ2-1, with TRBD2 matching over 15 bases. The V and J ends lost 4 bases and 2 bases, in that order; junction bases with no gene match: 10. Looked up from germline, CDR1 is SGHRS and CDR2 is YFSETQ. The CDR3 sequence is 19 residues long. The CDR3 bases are TGCGCCAGCAGCCCTGGACTAGCGGGAGGGCCCGTCCCCTACAATGAGCAGTTCTTC. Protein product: CASSPGLAGGPVPYNEQFF.

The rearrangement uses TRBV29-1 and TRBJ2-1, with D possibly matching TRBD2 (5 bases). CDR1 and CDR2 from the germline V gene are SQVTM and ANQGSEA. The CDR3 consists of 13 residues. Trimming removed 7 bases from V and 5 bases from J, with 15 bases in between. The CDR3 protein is CSALTGSDNEQFF. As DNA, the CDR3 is TGCAGCGCCTTAACGGGGTCGGACAATGAGCAGTTCTTC.

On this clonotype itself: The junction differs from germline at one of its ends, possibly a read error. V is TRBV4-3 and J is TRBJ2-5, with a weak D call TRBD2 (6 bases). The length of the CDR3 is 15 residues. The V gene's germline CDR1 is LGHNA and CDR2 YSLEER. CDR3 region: CASSQVEGAEETQYF. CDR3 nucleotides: TGTGCCAGCAGCCAAGTGGAGGGTGCTGAAGAGACCCAGTACTTC.

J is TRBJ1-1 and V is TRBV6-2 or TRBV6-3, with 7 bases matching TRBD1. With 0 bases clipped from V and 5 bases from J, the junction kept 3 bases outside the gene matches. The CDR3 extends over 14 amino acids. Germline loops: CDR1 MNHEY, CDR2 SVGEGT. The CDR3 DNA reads TGTGCCAGCAGTTACTCGACAGGGAGGACTGAAGCTTTCTTT. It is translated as CASSYSTGRTEAFF.

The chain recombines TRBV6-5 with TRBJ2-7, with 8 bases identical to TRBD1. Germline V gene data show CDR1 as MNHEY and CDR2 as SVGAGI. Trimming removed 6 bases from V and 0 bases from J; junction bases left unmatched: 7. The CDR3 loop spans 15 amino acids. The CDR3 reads CASSLGQVYSYEQYF. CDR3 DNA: TGTGCCAGCAGCCTGGGACAGGTATACTCCTACGAGCAGTACTTC.

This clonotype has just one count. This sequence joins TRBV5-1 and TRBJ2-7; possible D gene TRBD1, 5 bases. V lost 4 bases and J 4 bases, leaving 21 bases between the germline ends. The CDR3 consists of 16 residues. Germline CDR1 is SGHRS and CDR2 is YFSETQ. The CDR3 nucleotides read TGCGCCAGCAGCGTCCTAACAGGAGCAACTTATTACGAGCAGTACTTC. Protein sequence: CASSVLTGATYYEQYF.

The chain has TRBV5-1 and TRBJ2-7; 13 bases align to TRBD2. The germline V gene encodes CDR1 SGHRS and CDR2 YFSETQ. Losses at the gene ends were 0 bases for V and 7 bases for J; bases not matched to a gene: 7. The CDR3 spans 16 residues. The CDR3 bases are TGCGCCAGCAGCTTGGCCGGGACTAGCGGGACCCGGGAGCAGTACTTC. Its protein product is CASSLAGTSGTREQYF.

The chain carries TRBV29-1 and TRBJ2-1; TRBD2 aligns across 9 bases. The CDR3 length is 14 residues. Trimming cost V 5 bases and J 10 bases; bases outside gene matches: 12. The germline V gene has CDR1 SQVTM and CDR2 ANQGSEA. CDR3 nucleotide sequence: TGCAGCGTTAGGCCCAGCGGGAGGTATTCGGAGCAGTTCTTC. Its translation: CSVRPSGRYSEQFF.